This T cell receptor (beta chain) was documented in a study of Ad26.COV2.S vaccination and SARS-CoV-2 variants. Study details: The Ad26.COV2.S arm of the COV1001 trial was where the donor was placed.

This table comes from immunoSEQ multiplex PCR, and its TCRdb copy is limited to in-frame clones, with some not included. The sample has around 300,000 clones; approximately 86% are singletons. From germline, CDR1 is SSHAT and CDR2 FNYEAQ (reference sequence). This CDR3 contains 13 residues. The trim removed 3 bases at V and 6 bases at J, leaving 4 bases unmatched. Treatment given: around 19 received Ad26.COV2.S at low or high dose, single or two shots; about five received placebo; per-sample allocation not given. At day 63 after the first vaccine or placebo injection, samples were drawn. The material sequenced was peripheral blood, taken in a trial of Ad26.COV2.S vaccine versus placebo. The receptor's source is a person aged 18-60 years who received the Ad26.COV2.S COVID-19 vaccine or a placebo. The chain couples TRBV7-7 to TRBJ2-7, with 8 bases aligning to TRBD1. Written as DNA, the CDR3 is TGTGCCAGCAGCTTTGACAGGGGAGGCGAGCAGTACTTC. Amino acid sequence: CASSFDRGGEQYF.